The rows below give T cell receptor beta chains drawn from one sample of a study of T cell repertoires in aging, cancer and after chemotherapy. Each CDR3 protein gets one entry after TCRdb re-called the multiplex PCR reads with MiXCR. The table includes under 5,000 distinct CDR3 sequences, roughly 23% detected once. Sequenced input: blood. Source of these receptors: a human donor with a solid tumor. The CDR3 runs from the conserved cysteine through the conserved F or W. D genes are given only for firm matches. Clone size is stated in some rows and not others, as once, few, many or a class when expanded.

TRBJ2-1 TRBD2 TRBV14 few TGTGCCAGCAGCCAACTAGCGGGAGGGCCCAATGAGCAGTTCTTC CASSQLAGGPNEQFF
TRBJ1-2 TRBD1 TRBV6-5 medium-sized TGTGCCAGCAGTTACTCTACAGGGGCGGGAGGCTACACCTTC CASSYSTGAGGYTF
TRBJ1-1 NA TRBV12-3/TRBV12-4 few TGTGCCAGCAGTTTGAAAGGGGACACTGAAGCTTTCTTT CASSLKGDTEAFF
TRBJ2-7 TRBD2 TRBV27 medium-sized TGTGCCAGCAGTTTTAGCGGGAGCTCCTACGAGCAGTACTTC CASSFSGSSYEQYF
TRBJ2-3 NA TRBV5-4 medium-sized TGTGCCAGCAGGCCTACCCCAGCAAAGAGCACAGATACGCAGTATTTT CASRPTPAKSTDTQYF
TRBJ1-6 NA TRBV6-1 NA TGTGCCAGCAGTGAAGAGACCCAGCATAATTCACCCCTCCACTTT CASSEETQHNSPLHF
TRBJ1-1 NA TRBV19 medium-sized TGTGCCAGTAGTGGATCAAGGAGTATCGGTGAAGCTTTCTTT CASSGSRSIGEAFF
TRBJ2-5 TRBD1 TRBV6-2/TRBV6-3 medium-sized TGTGCCAGCAGTTACTCGATTCGGACAGGGAGGCAAGAGACCCAGTACTTC CASSYSIRTGRQETQYF
TRBJ2-7 NA TRBV7-9 NA TGTGCCAGCAGCTTAATTCACTGGGAGCAGTACTTC CASSLIHWEQYF
TRBJ2-1 NA TRBV12-3/TRBV12-4 medium-sized TGTGCCAGCAGGCCCCAACAATACAATGAGCAGTTCTTC CASRPQQYNEQFF
TRBJ1-1 NA TRBV7-9 few TGTGCCAGCAGCTTAACGTTCGGGAACACTGAAGCTTTCTTT CASSLTFGNTEAFF
TRBJ1-3 NA TRBV5-6 few TGTGCCAGCTCTCTAATCTCCTTTTCTGGAAACACCATATATTTT CASSLISFSGNTIYF
TRBJ2-1 TRBD1 TRBV6-1 medium-sized TGTGCCAGCAGTCGACAGGGACACTACAATGAGCAGTTCTTC CASSRQGHYNEQFF
TRBJ2-2 TRBD1 TRBV27 medium-sized TGTGCCAGCAGTCCTGGGCAGGGGGCAATCACCGGGGAGCTGTTTTTT CASSPGQGAITGELFF
TRBJ2-3 NA TRBV5-4 medium-sized TGTGCCAGCAGCTTGGCCGTCGCCAGCACAGATACGCAGTATTTT CASSLAVASTDTQYF
TRBJ2-7 NA TRBV7-9 NA TGTGCTGGAGGCGTCGATTACTACGAGCAGTACTTC CAGGVDYYEQYF
TRBJ1-6 TRBD1 TRBV5-1 NA TGCGCCAGCAGCTTGGGGGGACAGGCATGGGATTCACCCCTCCACTTT CASSLGGQAWDSPLHF
TRBJ2-5 TRBD1 TRBV5-1 NA TGCGCCAGTAATACAGGGGATCGAGAGACCCAGTACTTC CASNTGDRETQYF
TRBJ1-5 TRBD1 TRBV6-1 medium-sized TGTGCCAGCAGGCCACAGGGGAATCAGCCCCAGCATTTT CASRPQGNQPQHF
TRBJ2-7 NA TRBV6-6 medium-sized TGTGCCAGCAGGACCCCAGGGGAGGGCTACGAGCAGTACTTC CASRTPGEGYEQYF
TRBJ2-1 TRBD2 TRBV11-1 NA TGTGCCAGCAGCTTAGTAGCCCTAGGACTAGCGGGAGACCTCTACAATGAGCAGTTCTTC CASSLVALGLAGDLYNEQFF
TRBJ2-3 TRBD1 TRBV5-1 NA TGCGCCAGCAGATTCATTACAGGGGGGAGGCCAGATACGCAGTATTTT CASRFITGGRPDTQYF
TRBJ2-5 NA TRBV5-1 few TGCGCCAGCAGCTTGGATTTTGAAGAGACCCAGTACTTC CASSLDFEETQYF
TRBJ2-1 TRBD2 TRBV6-5 medium-sized TGTGCCAGCAGCGAGCGGGACTACTTTAATGAGCAGTTCTTC CASSERDYFNEQFF
TRBJ2-5 NA TRBV6-5 medium-sized TGTGCCAGCAGTTACTCGACCGAGACCCAGTACTTC CASSYSTETQYF
TRBJ1-1 NA TRBV6-1 NA TGTGCCAGCCAAGGGGGTCAGGACACTGAAGCTTTCTTT CASQGGQDTEAFF
TRBJ1-6 NA TRBV12-3/TRBV12-4 few TGTGCCAGCAGTCCGGGTAGAATGGATTCACCCCTCCACTTT CASSPGRMDSPLHF
TRBJ2-7 NA TRBV19 medium-sized TGTGCCAGTAGTCCCCGCCACAGCTCCTACGAGCAGTACTTC CASSPRHSSYEQYF
TRBJ1-1 NA TRBV6-5 NA TGTGCCAGCAGTGATCCAAACGGAGGGAACACTGAAGCTTTCTTT CASSDPNGGNTEAFF